Here is one TCR beta chain with its context. The antigen this receptor binds is unknown. The conserved phenylalanine or tryptophan is not found at the CDR3 terminus, so this likely reflects a read error. This entry belongs to a study of T-cell reconstitution after alpha-beta-depleted transplantation in children (dated by TCRdb to 2016 to 2017). Describing the broader study: T-cell immune reconstitution after TCRalphabeta/CD19-depleted allogeneic hematopoietic cell transplantation in children was quantitatively tracked in the study by means of TCR repertoire profiling.

The library relied on PCR. Sequencer: Illumina HiSeq 2500. TCR libraries were prepared with molecular barcoding, using unique molecular identifiers to normalize TCRbeta repertoire quantification. The raw public data were reprocessed by TCRdb itself: fastp quality trimming at Q25, MiXCR clonotype calling, in-frame beta chains only. Duplicate CDR3 protein sequences are folded into a single record with the most common DNA and genes. The sample data list approximately 490,000 distinct CDR3 sequences, and 12% of these were observed just once. Of the sample, 4.5% to 6% falls within the top ten clones. CDR1 and CDR2, per the germline V gene, are KGHSH and LQKENI. The CDR3 totals 17 residues, both ends included. The kept DNA is CDR3 alone, 51 bases in frame from the first base. Relative to germline, V is 5 bases shorter and J is 1 base shorter, with 20 bases between their ends.

This clonotype was sampled from a human donor who donated a stem cell graft to a child with combined immunodeficiency. The specimen was PBMCs from the stem cell graft donor, collected from the stem cell graft. The rearrangement combines TRBV18 with TRBJ1-1; matching of 5 bases hints at TRBD1 as the D gene. The nucleotide sequence is given as TGTGCCAGCTCAGTCCGGGACGGTCCCGGCGGGAACACTGAAGCTTTCTGT. Its translation is CASSVRDGPGGNTEAFC.